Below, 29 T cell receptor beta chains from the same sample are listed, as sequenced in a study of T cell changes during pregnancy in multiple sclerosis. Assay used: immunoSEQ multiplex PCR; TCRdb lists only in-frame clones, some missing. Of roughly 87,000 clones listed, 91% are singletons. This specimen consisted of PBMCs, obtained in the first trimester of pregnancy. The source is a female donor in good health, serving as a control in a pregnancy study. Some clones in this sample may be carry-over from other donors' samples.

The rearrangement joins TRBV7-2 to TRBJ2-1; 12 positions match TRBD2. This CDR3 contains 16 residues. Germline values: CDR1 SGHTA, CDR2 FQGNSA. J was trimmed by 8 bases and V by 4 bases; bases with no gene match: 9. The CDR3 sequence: CASSSTSGRVSDEQFF. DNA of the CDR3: TGTGCCAGCAGCTCGACTAGCGGGAGAGTTAGCGATGAGCAGTTCTTC.

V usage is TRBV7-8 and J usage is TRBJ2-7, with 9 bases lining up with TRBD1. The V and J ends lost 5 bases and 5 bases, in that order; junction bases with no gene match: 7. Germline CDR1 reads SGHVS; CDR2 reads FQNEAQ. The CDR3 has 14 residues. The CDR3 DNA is TGTGCCAGCAGCAGAACCGGGACAGGGAACGAGCAGTACTTC. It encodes CASSRTGTGNEQYF.

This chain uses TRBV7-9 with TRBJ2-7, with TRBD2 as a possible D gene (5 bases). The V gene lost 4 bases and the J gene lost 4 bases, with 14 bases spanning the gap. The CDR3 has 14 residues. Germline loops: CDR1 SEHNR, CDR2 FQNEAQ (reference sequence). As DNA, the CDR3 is TGTGCCAGCAGCTCACAGCGGAGCATGTACGAGCAGTACTTC. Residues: CASSSQRSMYEQYF.

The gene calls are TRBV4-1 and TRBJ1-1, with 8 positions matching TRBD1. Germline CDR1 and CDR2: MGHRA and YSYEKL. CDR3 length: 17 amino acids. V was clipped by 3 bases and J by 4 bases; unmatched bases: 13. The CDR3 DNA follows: TGCGCCAGCAGCCATCCTAGCGGCAGGGGGCTAGTCACTGAAGCTTTCTTT. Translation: CASSHPSGRGLVTEAFF.

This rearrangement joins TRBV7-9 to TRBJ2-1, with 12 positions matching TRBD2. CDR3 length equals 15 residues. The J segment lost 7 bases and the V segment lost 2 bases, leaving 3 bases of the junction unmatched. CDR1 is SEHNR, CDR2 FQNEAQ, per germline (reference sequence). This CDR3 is CASSLTSGGLNEQFF. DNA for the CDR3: TGTGCCAGCAGCTTAACTAGCGGGGGGCTGAATGAGCAGTTCTTC.

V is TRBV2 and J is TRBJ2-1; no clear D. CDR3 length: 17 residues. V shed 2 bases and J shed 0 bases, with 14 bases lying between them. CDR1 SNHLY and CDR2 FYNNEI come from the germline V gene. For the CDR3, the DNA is TGTGCCAGCAGTGAAAGTCAATGGCGGAGCTCCTACAATGAGCAGTTCTTC. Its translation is CASSESQWRSSYNEQFF.

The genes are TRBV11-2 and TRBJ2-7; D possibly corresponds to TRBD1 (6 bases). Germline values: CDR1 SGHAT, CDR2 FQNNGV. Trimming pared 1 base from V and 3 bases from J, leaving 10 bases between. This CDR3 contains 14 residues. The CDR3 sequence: CASSLGDKIYEQYF. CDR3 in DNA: TGTGCCAGCAGCTTAGGGGACAAGATCTACGAGCAGTACTTC.

The CDR3, as DNA: TGTGCCAGCGTACCCGGGACAGGGGGCACAGATACGCAGTATTTT. Amino acid sequence: CASVPGTGGTDTQYF. The chain combines TRBV7-7 with TRBJ2-3; the match to TRBD1 covers 10 bases. The trim removed 8 bases at V and 1 base at J, leaving 6 bases unmatched. Germline CDR1 reads SSHAT; CDR2 reads FNYEAQ (reference sequence). The CDR3 has 15 amino acids.

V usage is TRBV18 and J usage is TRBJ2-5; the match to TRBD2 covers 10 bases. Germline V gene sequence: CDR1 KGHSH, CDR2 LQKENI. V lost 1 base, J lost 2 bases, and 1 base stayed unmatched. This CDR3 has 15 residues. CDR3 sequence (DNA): TGTGCCAGCTCACCACTGGGACTAGCGCAAGAGACCCAGTACTTC. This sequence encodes CASSPLGLAQETQYF.

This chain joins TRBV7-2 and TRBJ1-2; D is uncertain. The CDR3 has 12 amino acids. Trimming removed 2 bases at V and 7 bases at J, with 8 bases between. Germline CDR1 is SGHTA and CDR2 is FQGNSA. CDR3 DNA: TGTGCCAGCAGCTTAAGTATAGTTGGCTACACCTTC. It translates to CASSLSIVGYTF.

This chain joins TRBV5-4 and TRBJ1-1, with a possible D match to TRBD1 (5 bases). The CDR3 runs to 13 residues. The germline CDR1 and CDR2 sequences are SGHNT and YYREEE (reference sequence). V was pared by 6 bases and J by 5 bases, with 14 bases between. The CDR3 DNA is TGTGCCAGCACCGAACCCGGGGGAACTGAAGCTTTCTTT. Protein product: CASTEPGGTEAFF.

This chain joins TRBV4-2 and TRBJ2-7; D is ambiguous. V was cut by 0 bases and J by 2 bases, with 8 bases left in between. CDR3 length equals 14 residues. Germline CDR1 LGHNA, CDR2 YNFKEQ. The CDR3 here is CASSQEVIAYEQYF. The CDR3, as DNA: TGTGCCAGCAGCCAAGAGGTGATAGCCTACGAGCAGTACTTC.

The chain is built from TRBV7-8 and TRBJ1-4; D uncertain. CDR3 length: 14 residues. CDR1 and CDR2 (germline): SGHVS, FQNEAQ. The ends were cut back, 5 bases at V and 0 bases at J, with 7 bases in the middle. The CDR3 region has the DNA TGTGCCAGCAGCCCGACTGCAACTAATGAAAAACTGTTTTTT. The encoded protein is CASSPTATNEKLFF.

The chain's CDR3 is CASSEGGVNTEAFF. The CDR3 DNA reads TGTGCCAGCAGTGAAGGGGGCGTCAACACTGAAGCTTTCTTT. The V gene is TRBV6-1, the J gene TRBJ1-1, with D possibly TRBD1 on 5 matching bases. This CDR3 contains 14 residues. V shed 1 base and J shed 2 bases, with 8 bases lying between them. Per germline, CDR1 MNHNS and CDR2 SASEGT.

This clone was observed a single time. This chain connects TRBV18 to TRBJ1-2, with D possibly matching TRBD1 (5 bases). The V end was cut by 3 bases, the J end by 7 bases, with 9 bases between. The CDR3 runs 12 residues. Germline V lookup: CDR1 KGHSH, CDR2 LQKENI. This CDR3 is CASSPGGRGYTF. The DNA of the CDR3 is TGTGCCAGCTCACCGGGGGGACGTGGCTACACCTTC.

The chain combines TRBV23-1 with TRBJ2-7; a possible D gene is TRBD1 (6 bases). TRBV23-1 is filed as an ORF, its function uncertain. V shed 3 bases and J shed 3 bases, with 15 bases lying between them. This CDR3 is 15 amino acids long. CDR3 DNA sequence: TGCGCCAGCAGTCACAAAGACAGGCTTGGCTACGAGCAGTACTTC. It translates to CASSHKDRLGYEQYF.

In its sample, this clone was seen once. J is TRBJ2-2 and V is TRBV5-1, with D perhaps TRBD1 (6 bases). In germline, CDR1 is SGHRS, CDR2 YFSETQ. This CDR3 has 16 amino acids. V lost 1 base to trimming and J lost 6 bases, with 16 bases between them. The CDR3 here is CASSLMAGVNAGELFF. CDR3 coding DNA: TGCGCCAGCAGCTTGATGGCAGGGGTGAATGCCGGGGAGCTGTTTTTT.

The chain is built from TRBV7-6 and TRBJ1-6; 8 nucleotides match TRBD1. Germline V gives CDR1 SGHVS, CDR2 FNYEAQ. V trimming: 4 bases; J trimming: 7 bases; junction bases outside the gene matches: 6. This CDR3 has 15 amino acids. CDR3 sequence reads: CASSSQGARNSPLHF. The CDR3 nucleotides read TGTGCCAGCAGCTCTCAGGGGGCGAGGAATTCACCCCTCCACTTT.

CDR3 coding DNA: TGTGCCAGCAGCTTAGCTGAACAAACCAGGGAAAAACTGTTTTTT. Translating it yields CASSLAEQTREKLFF. The chain recombines TRBV7-2 with TRBJ1-4, with D unresolved. The CDR3 contains 15 residues. The V and J ends lost 0 bases and 8 bases respectively, with 13 bases between them. CDR1 is SGHTA and CDR2 is FQGNSA in the germline V gene.

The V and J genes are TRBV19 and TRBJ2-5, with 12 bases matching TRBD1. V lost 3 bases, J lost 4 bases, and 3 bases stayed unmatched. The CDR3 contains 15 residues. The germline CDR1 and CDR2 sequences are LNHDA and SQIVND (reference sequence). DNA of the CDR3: TGTGCCAGTAGTATGGGACAGGGGGCGGGAGAGACCCAGTACTTC. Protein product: CASSMGQGAGETQYF.

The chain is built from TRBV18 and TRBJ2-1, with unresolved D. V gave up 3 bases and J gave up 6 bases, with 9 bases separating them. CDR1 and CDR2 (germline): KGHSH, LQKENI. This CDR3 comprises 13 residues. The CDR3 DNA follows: TGTGCCAGCTCACCCCCCCCGGGCAATGAGCAGTTCTTC. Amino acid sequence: CASSPPPGNEQFF.

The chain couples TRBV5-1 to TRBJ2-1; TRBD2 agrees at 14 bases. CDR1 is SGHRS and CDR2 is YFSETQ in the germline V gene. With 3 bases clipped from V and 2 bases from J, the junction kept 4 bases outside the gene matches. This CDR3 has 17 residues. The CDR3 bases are TGCGCCAGCAGCTCCGGACTAGCGGGGGGCCCCTACAATGAGCAGTTCTTC. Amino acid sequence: CASSSGLAGGPYNEQFF.

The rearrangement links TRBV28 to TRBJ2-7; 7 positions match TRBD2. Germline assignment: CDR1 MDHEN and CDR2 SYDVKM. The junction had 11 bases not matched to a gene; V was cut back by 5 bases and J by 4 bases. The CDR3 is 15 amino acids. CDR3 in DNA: TGTGCCAGCAGTCCCCGCGGGACTAAAGCATACGAGCAGTACTTC. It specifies CASSPRGTKAYEQYF.

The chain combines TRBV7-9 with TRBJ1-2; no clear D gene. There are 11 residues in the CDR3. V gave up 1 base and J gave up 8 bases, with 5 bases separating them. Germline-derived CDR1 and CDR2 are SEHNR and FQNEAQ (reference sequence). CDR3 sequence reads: CASSLELGYTF. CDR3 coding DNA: TGTGCCAGCAGCTTAGAATTAGGCTACACCTTC.

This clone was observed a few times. This chain's CDR3 is CASSFNRYGQPQHF. The CDR3 coding sequence is TGTGCCAGCAGTTTCAACAGGTATGGTCAGCCCCAGCATTTT. The J gene is TRBJ1-5, the V gene TRBV27; possibly TRBD1 for D (5 bases). This CDR3 spans 14 amino acids. Germline CDR1 MNHEY, CDR2 SMNVEV (reference sequence). V dropped 3 bases and J dropped 6 bases, with 12 bases sitting between them.

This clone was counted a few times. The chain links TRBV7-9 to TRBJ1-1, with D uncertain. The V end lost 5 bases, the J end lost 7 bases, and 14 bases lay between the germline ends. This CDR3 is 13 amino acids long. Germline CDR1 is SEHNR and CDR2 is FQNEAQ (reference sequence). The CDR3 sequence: CASSPEVGSEAFF. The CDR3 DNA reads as TGTGCCAGCAGCCCAGAAGTGGGCAGTGAAGCTTTCTTT.

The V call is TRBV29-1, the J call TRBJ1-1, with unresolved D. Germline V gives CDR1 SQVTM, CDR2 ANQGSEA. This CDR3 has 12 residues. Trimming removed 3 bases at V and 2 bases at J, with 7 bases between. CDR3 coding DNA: TGCAGCGTTGAGGGCCTCAACACTGAAGCTTTCTTT. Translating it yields CSVEGLNTEAFF. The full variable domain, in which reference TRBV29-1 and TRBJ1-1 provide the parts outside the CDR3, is SAVISQKPSRDICQRGTSLTIQCQVDSQVTMMFWYRQQPGQSLTLIATANQGSEATYESGFVIDKFPISRPNLTFSTLTVSNMSPEDSSIYLCSVEGLNTEAFFGQGTRLTVV.

The CDR3 loop is CASVGRGVTTFSGANVLTF. CDR3 nucleotide sequence: TGTGCCAGCGTAGGGAGGGGCGTTACGACCTTCTCCGGGGCCAACGTCCTGACTTTC. The V and J genes are TRBV2 and TRBJ2-6; 7 bases map to TRBD2. CDR1 and CDR2 from the germline V gene are SNHLY and FYNNEI. The CDR3 is 19 residues long. After removal of 8 bases from V and 4 bases from J, the junction contained 20 bases not matched to a gene.

The CDR3 DNA sequence: TGTGCTAGTGGTTTGGTAACAGGGAAAGCTTTCTTT. This sequence encodes CASGLVTGKAFF. The chain couples TRBV12-5 to TRBJ1-1; D perhaps matches TRBD1 (6 bases). CDR3 length: 12 amino acids. The germline V and J ends were trimmed by 0 bases and 9 bases, with 8 bases remaining between them. CDR1 LGHNT and CDR2 FRNRAP come from the germline V gene. The full variable domain, in which reference TRBV12-5 and TRBJ1-1 provide the parts outside the CDR3, is DARVTQTPRHKVTEMGQEVTMRCQPILGHNTVFWYRQTMMQGLELLAYFRNRAPLDDSGMPKDRFSAEMPDATLATLKIQPSEPRDSAVYFCASGLVTGKAFFGQGTRLTVV.